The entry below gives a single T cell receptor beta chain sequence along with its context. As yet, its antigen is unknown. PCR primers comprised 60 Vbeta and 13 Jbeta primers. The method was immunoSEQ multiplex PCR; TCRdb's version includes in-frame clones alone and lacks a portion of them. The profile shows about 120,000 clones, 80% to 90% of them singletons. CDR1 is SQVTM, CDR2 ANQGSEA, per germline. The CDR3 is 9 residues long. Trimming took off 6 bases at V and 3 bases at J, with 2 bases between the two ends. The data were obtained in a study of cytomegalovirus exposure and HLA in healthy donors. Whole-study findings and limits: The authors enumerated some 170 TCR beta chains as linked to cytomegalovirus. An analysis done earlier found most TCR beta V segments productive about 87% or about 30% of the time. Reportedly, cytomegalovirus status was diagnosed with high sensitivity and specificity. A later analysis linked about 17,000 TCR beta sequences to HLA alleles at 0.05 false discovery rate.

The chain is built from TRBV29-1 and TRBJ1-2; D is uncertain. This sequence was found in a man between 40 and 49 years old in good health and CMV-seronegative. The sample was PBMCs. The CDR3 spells CSVYYGYTF. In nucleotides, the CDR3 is TGCAGCGTCTACTATGGCTACACCTTC.